Shown below are 7 T cell receptor beta chains from a single sample sequenced in a study of siplizumab effects on memory and regulatory T cells. TCRdb keeps only in-frame clones here, not all; method: immunoSEQ multiplex PCR. Counted here are about 46,000 clones, 93% occurring once; the ten biggest clones make up more than 15%. Sequencing was performed on CD8+ T cells sorted from blood. The receptors here all came from a human donor in good health.

The rearrangement joins TRBV11-2 to TRBJ1-1; D ambiguous. The CDR3 is made up of 15 amino acids. V gave up 3 bases and J gave up 4 bases, with 15 bases separating them. Looked up from germline, CDR1 is SGHAT and CDR2 is FQNNGV. The CDR3 DNA follows: TGTGCCAGCAGCTTCGCATATTTAAAAGGCACTGAAGCTTTCTTT. Its protein product is CASSFAYLKGTEAFF.

The chain combines TRBV28 with TRBJ2-1, with a possible D match to TRBD1 (5 bases). V lost 0 bases to trimming and J lost 5 bases, with 8 bases between them. Germline CDR1 reads MDHEN; CDR2 reads SYDVKM. The CDR3 runs to 14 residues. For the CDR3, the DNA is TGTGCCAGCAGTTTATGGACAGTAGACAATGAGCAGTTCTTC. It is translated as CASSLWTVDNEQFF. The full variable domain, rest sourced from reference TRBV28 and TRBJ2-1, is DVKVTQSSRYLVKRTGEKVFLECVQDMDHENMFWYRQDPGLGLRLIYFSYDVKMKEKGDIPEGYSVSREKKERFSLILESASTNQTSMYLCASSLWTVDNEQFFGPGTRLTVL.

This chain uses TRBV27 with TRBJ1-5; D gene ambiguous. Looked up from germline, CDR1 is MNHEY and CDR2 is SMNVEV (reference sequence). The germline V and J ends were trimmed by 5 bases and 2 bases, with 7 bases remaining between them. This CDR3 comprises 13 residues. This CDR3 reads CASSGLGNQPQHF. The CDR3 DNA follows: TGTGCCAGCAGTGGTCTCGGCAATCAGCCCCAGCATTTT.

The genes are TRBV11-2 and TRBJ2-7, with D hard to call. The CDR3 is made up of 13 amino acids. The V and J ends lost 1 base and 7 bases respectively, with 11 bases between them. CDR1 SGHAT and CDR2 FQNNGV come from the germline V gene. CDR3 DNA sequence: TGTGCCAGCAGCTTAGTGTTGATCTCAGAGCAGTACTTC. It specifies CASSLVLISEQYF.

This CDR3 is CASSPHRGGVGTEAFF. CDR3 DNA: TGTGCCAGCAGTCCGCACAGGGGGGGGGTAGGGACTGAAGCTTTCTTT. The chain is built from TRBV27 and TRBJ1-1; 8 bases match TRBD1. V was clipped by 5 bases and J by 5 bases; unmatched bases: 13. The CDR3 is 16 amino acids. CDR1 is MNHEY, CDR2 SMNVEV, per germline (reference sequence).

This sequence joins TRBV18 and TRBJ1-2, with D unresolved. Germline V gene data show CDR1 as KGHSH and CDR2 as LQKENI. Trimming removed 2 bases from V and 8 bases from J, with 12 bases in between. This CDR3 comprises 13 residues. The CDR3: CASSPDQNSGYTF. CDR3 bases: TGTGCCAGCTCACCAGACCAAAATAGCGGCTACACCTTC.

The chain couples TRBV6-5 to TRBJ1-4, with D uncertain. The germline V and J ends were trimmed by 0 bases and 3 bases, with 5 bases remaining between them. From germline, CDR1 is MNHEY and CDR2 SVGAGI. The length of the CDR3 is 14 residues. This CDR3 is CASSYSSANEKLFF. The CDR3 coding sequence is TGTGCCAGCAGTTACTCGTCAGCTAATGAAAAACTGTTTTTT.